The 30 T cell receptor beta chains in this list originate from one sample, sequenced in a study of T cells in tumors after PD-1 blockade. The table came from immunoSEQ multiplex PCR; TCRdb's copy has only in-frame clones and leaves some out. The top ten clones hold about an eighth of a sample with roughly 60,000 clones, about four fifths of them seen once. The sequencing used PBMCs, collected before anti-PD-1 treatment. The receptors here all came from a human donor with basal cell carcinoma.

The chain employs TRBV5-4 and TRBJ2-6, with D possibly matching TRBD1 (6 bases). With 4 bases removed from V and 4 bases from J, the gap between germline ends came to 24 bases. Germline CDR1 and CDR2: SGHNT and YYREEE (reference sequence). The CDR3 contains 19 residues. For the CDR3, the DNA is TGTGCCAGCAGCAAGTACAGGGATCATGCGACGGGAGGGGCCAACGTCCTGACTTTC. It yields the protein CASSKYRDHATGGANVLTF.

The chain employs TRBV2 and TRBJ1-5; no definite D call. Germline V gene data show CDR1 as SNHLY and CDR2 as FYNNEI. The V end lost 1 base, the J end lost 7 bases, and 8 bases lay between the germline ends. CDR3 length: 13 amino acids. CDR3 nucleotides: TGTGCCAGCAGTGAAGGGTCACTACAGCCCCAGCATTTT. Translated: CASSEGSLQPQHF.

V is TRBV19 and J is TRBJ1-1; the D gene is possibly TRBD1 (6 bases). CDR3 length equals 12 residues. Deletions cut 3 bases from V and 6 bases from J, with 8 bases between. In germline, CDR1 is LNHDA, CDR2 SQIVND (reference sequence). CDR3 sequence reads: CASSMGAPEAFF. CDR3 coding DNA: TGTGCCAGTAGTATGGGGGCCCCTGAAGCTTTCTTT.

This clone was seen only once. CDR3 in DNA: TGTGCCAGCAGCCGCGCCGTTGTGGGTGATTACGAGCAGTACTTC. Amino acid sequence: CASSRAVVGDYEQYF. This chain links TRBV4-2 with TRBJ2-7; D is unresolved. Germline V CDR1 and CDR2: LGHNA, YNFKEQ. Trimming cost V 4 bases and J 4 bases, with 17 bases left between them. The length of the CDR3 is 15 residues.

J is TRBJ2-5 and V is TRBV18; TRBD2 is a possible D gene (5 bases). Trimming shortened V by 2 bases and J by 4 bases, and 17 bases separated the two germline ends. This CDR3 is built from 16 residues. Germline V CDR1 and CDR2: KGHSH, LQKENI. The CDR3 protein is CASSPVSSGFGETQYF. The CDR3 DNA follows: TGTGCCAGCTCACCAGTCAGTTCGGGGTTTGGAGAGACCCAGTACTTC.

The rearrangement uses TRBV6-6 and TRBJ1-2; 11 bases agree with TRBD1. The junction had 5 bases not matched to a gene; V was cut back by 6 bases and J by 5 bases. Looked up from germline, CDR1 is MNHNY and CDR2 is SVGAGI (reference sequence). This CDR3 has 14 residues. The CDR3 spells CASSWDRGWYGYTF. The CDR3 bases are TGTGCCAGCAGCTGGGACAGGGGGTGGTATGGCTACACCTTC.

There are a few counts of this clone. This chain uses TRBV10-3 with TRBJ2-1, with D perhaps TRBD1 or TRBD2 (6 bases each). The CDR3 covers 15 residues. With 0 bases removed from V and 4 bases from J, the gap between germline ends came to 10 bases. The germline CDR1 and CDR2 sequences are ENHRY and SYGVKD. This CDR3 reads CAISESGGQYNEQFF. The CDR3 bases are TGTGCCATCAGTGAGTCGGGGGGCCAGTACAATGAGCAGTTCTTC.

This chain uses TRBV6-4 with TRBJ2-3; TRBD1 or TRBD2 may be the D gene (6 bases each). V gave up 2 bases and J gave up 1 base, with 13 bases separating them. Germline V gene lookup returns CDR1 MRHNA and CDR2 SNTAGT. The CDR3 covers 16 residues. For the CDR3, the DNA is TGTGCCAGCAGTGACGTGGGGGGCGCCGGCACAGATACGCAGTATTTT. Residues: CASSDVGGAGTDTQYF.

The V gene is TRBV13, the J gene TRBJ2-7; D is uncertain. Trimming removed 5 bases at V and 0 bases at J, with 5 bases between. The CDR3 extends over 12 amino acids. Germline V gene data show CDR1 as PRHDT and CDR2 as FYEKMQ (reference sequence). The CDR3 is CASSRSSYEQYF. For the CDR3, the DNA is TGTGCCAGCAGCCGCAGCTCCTACGAGCAGTACTTC.

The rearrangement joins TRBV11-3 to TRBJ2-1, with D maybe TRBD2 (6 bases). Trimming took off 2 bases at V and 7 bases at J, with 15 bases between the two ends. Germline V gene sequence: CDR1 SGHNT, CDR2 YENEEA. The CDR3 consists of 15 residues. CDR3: CASSLSNGRGNEQFF. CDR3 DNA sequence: TGTGCCAGCAGCTTATCGAACGGGAGAGGGAATGAGCAGTTCTTC.

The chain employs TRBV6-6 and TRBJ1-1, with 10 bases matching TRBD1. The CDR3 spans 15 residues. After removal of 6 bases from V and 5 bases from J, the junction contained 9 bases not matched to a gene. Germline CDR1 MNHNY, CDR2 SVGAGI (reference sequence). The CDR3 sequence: CASRNRDRGGTEAFF. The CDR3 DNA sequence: TGTGCCAGCAGGAACCGGGACAGGGGAGGGACTGAAGCTTTCTTT.

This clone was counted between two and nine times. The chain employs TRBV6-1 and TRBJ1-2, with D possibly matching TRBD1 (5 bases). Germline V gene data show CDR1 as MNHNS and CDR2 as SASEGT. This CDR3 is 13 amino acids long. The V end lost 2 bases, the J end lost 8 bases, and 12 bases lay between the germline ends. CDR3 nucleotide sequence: TGTGCCAGCAGTGAAATTAGGGAGGGGGGCTACACCTTC. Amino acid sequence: CASSEIREGGYTF.

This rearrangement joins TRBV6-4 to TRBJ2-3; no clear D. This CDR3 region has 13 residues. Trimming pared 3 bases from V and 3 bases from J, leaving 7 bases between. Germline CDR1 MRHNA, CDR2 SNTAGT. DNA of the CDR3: TGTGCCAGCAGTGAGGGCAGTACAGATACGCAGTATTTT. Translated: CASSEGSTDTQYF.

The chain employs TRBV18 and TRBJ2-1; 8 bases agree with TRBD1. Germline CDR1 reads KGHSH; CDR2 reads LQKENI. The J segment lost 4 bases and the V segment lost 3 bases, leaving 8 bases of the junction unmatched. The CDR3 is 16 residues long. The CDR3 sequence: CASSPPTQGVYNEQFF. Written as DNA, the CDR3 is TGTGCCAGCTCACCTCCCACACAGGGGGTTTACAATGAGCAGTTCTTC.

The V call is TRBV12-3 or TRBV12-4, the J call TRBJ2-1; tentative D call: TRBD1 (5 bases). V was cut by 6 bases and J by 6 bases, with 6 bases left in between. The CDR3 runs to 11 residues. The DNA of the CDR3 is TGTGCCAGCAGAGACAGCAATGAGCAGTTCTTC. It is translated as CASRDSNEQFF.

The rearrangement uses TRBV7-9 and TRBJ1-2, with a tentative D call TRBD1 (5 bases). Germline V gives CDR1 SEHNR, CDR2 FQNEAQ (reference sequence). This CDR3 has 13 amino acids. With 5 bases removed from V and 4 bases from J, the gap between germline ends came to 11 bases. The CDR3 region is CASSPGRTYGYTF. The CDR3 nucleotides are TGTGCCAGCAGCCCGGGACGGACCTATGGCTACACCTTC.

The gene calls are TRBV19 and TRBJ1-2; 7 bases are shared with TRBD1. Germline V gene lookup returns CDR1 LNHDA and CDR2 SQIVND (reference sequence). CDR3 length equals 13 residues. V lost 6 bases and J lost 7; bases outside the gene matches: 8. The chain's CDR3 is CASSLQGRGGYTF. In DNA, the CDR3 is TGTGCCAGTAGCTTACAGGGGAGGGGTGGCTACACCTTC.

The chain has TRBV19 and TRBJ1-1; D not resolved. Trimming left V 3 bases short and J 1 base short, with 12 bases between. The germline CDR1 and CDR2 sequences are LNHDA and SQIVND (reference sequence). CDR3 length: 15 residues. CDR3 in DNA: TGTGCCAGTAGTATTCAAGGAGCTACGAACACTGAAGCTTTCTTT. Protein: CASSIQGATNTEAFF. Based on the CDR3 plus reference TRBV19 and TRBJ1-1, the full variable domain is DGGITQSPKYLFRKEGQNVTLSCEQNLNHDAMYWYRQDPGQGLRLIYYSQIVNDFQKGDIAEGYSVSREKKESFPLTVTSAQKNPTAFYLCASSIQGATNTEAFFGQGTRLTVV.

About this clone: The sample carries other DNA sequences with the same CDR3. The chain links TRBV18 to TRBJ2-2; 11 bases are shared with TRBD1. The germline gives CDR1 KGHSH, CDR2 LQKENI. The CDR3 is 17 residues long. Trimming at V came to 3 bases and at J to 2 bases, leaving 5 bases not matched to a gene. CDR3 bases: TGTGCCAGCTCACCGGACAGGGGGCTTGTTAACACCGGGGAGCTGTTTTTT. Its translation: CASSPDRGLVNTGELFF.

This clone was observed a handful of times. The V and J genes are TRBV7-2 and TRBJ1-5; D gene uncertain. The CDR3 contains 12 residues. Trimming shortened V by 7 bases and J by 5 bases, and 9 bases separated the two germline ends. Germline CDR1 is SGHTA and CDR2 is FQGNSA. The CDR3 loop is CASTRDDQPQHF. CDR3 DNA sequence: TGTGCCAGCACCCGGGATGATCAGCCCCAGCATTTT.

DNA of the CDR3: TGCAGCGTTGCCCCATCCCCCCGAAGACACAGCACAGATACGCAGTATTTT. This translates into CSVAPSPRRHSTDTQYF. The chain recombines TRBV29-1 with TRBJ2-3; D call uncertain. CDR1 is SQVTM and CDR2 is ANQGSEA in the germline V gene. The CDR3 is made up of 17 amino acids. The ends were cut back, 4 bases at V and 0 bases at J, with 20 bases in the middle.

The CDR3 DNA follows: TGTGCCACCAGCAGGGCCCGGGGGACAGGGGGCGCCGATACGCAGTATTTT. Amino acid sequence: CATSRARGTGGADTQYF. The gene calls are TRBV15 and TRBJ2-3, with TRBD1 identical over 12 bases. CDR1 and CDR2 (germline): LNHNV, YYDKDF (reference sequence). The CDR3 contains 17 residues. V lost 3 bases and J lost 6; bases outside the gene matches: 10.

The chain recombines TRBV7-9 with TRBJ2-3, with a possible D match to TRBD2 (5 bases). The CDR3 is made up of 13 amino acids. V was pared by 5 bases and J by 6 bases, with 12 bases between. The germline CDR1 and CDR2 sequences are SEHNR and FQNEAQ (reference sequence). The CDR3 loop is CASSVRTGDTQYF. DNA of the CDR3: TGTGCCAGCAGCGTACGGACTGGTGATACGCAGTATTTT.

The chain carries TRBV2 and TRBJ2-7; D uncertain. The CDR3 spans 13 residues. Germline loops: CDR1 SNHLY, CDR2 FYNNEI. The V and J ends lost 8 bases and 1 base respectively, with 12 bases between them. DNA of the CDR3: TGTGCCAGCTGCCGAGACATTTCCTACGAGCAGTACTTC. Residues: CASCRDISYEQYF.

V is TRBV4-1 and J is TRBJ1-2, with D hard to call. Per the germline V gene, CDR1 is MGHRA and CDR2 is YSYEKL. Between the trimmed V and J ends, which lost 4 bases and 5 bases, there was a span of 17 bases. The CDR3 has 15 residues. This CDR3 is CASSPRLGSLYGYTF. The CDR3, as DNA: TGCGCCAGCAGCCCACGATTGGGGTCCCTGTATGGCTACACCTTC.

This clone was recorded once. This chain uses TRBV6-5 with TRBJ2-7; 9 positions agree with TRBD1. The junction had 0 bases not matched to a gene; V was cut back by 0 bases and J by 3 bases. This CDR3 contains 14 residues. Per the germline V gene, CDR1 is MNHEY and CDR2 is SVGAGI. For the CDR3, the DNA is TGTGCCAGCAGTTACTCGGGACAGGGCTACGAGCAGTACTTC. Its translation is CASSYSGQGYEQYF.

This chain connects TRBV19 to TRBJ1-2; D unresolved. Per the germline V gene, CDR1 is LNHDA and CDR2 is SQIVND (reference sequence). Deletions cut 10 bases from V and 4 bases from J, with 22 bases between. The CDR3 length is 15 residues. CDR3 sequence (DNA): TGTGCCACCTCGCGAGCGAGCGCCGGTCGCTATGGCTACACCTTC. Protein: CATSRASAGRYGYTF.

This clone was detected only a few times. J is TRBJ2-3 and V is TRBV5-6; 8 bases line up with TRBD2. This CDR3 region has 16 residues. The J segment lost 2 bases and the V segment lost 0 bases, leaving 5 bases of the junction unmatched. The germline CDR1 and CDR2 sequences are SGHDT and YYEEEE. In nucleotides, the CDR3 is TGTGCCAGCAGCTTGGCGGCGGGGGGCAACACAGATACGCAGTATTTT. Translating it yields CASSLAAGGNTDTQYF. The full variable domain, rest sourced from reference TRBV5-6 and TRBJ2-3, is DAGVTQSPTHLIKTRGQQVTLRCSPKSGHDTVSWYQQALGQGPQFIFQYYEEEERQRGNFPDRFSGHQFPNYSSELNVNALLLGDSALYLCASSLAAGGNTDTQYFGPGTRLTVL.

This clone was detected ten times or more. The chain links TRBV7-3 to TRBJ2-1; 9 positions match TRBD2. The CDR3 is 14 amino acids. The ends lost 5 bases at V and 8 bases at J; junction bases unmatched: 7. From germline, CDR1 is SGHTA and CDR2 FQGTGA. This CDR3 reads CASSPVAGADEQFF. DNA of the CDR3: TGTGCCAGCAGCCCAGTAGCGGGGGCGGATGAGCAGTTCTTC.

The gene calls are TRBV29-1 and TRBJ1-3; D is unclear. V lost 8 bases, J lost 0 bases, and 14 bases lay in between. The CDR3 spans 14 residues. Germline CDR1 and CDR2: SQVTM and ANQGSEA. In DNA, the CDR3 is TGCAGCATCAGCCTTCGGAACTCTGGAAACACCATATATTTT. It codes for CSISLRNSGNTIYF.